This T cell receptor (beta chain) was identified in a study of regulatory T cells in long-lasting Graves disease. Concerning this clonotype: Being one base from a much bigger clone, this may be a read error.

Combining iRepertoire HTBI primers with Arm-PCR of CDR3 regions, the authors built TCR beta libraries. TCRdb itself ran the multiplex PCR reads through MiXCR, one entry per CDR3 protein. The repertoire consists of roughly 500,000 distinct CDR3 sequences, with 20% to 25% occurring once and the leading ten covering 7% to 9%. The time point was: persistent/refractory GD, antithyroid drugs over 5 years with positive TRAb. Preparation of the TCR library used RNA extracted from PBMCs. The clonotype comes from a female donor with Graves disease. Sequenced material: peripheral blood mononuclear cells (PBMCs), taken when the disease was refractory, from a patient treated with antithyroid drugs.

The chain's CDR3 is CSVAWQRNTEAFF. The CDR3 DNA reads TGCAGCGTTGCGTGGCAGCGCAACACTGAAGCTTTCTTT. The genes are TRBV29-1 and TRBJ1-1; no clear D gene. Germline CDR1 reads SQVTM; CDR2 reads ANQGSEA. Deletions cut 4 bases from V and 2 bases from J, with 11 bases between. This CDR3 spans 13 amino acids.